Below, 24 T cell receptor beta chains from the same sample are listed, as sequenced in a study of T cells after posttransplantation cyclophosphamide. TCRdb's table, derived via immunoSEQ multiplex PCR, lists solely in-frame clones and lacks some. The data hold roughly 30,000 clones, with 80% to 90% observed a single time. Sequences were obtained from PBMCs. The receptors stem from a woman aged 40 to 55 with a blood cancer, CMV-positive, and with a related stem cell donor.

V and J are TRBV5-6 and TRBJ1-5; the D gene is possibly TRBD1 (5 bases). This CDR3 has 13 residues. Germline V gene lookup returns CDR1 SGHDT and CDR2 YYEEEE. V was shortened by 0 bases and J by 7 bases, with 8 bases between the two germline ends. The CDR3 is CASSLGGGQPQHF. In nucleotides, the CDR3 is TGTGCCAGCAGCTTGGGGGGGGGACAGCCCCAGCATTTT.

The rearrangement joins TRBV10-3 to TRBJ1-4; no clear D gene. Germline CDR1 ENHRY, CDR2 SYGVKD. This CDR3 has 15 residues. Trimming removed 0 bases at V and 4 bases at J, with 9 bases between. The CDR3 nucleotides are TGTGCCATCAGTGAGTCGATGGGAGTTAATGAAAAACTGTTTTTT. It is translated as CAISESMGVNEKLFF.

The rearrangement links TRBV7-9 to TRBJ1-2; TRBD1 might be the D (6 bases). The CDR3 is 16 residues long. The germline CDR1 and CDR2 sequences are SEHNR and FQNEAQ (reference sequence). The V and J ends lost 4 bases and 4 bases respectively, with 19 bases between them. The CDR3 reads CASSYTLTGDLYGYTF. CDR3 bases: TGTGCCAGCAGCTATACCCTGACAGGAGACCTCTATGGCTACACCTTC.

V and J are TRBV18 and TRBJ2-5; 12 nucleotides line up with TRBD2. The J call may be in error: the DNA end matches TRBJ2-7 better. The CDR3 totals 17 residues. Germline V gene sequence: CDR1 KGHSH, CDR2 LQKENI. CDR3 sequence reads: CASSPNRTSGIPYEQYF. CDR3 in DNA: TGTGCCAGCTCACCCAACCGGACTAGCGGGATACCCTACGAGCAGTACTTC.

The chain couples TRBV9 to TRBJ1-4, with TRBD1 matching 8 bases. This CDR3 has 12 amino acids. Germline V gene data show CDR1 as SGDLS and CDR2 as YYNGEE. V gave up 6 bases and J gave up 5 bases; unmatched junction bases: 0. CDR3 protein: CASNRGNEKLFF. As DNA, the CDR3 is TGTGCCAGCAACAGGGGGAATGAAAAACTGTTTTTT.

On this clone: Different DNA sequences within this sample yield the same CDR3. The V call is TRBV5-1, the J call TRBJ2-7; 8 positions agree with TRBD1. The ends lost 0 bases at V and 3 bases at J; junction bases unmatched: 2. The CDR3 loop spans 14 amino acids. CDR1 and CDR2 from the germline V gene are SGHRS and YFSETQ. CDR3 region: CASSLGTGLYEQYF. Written as DNA, the CDR3 is TGCGCCAGCAGCTTGGGGACAGGGCTCTACGAGCAGTACTTC.

The V gene is TRBV5-6, the J gene TRBJ1-2; D possibly corresponds to TRBD1 (6 bases). V lost 1 base and J lost 7, with 11 bases in between. CDR1 is SGHDT and CDR2 is YYEEEE in the germline V gene. This CDR3 spans 13 amino acids. The CDR3: CASSLNGGRGYTF. Here the CDR3 DNA reads TGTGCCAGCAGCTTGAATGGGGGCCGTGGCTACACCTTC. Full variable domain (missing parts from reference TRBV5-6 and TRBJ1-2): DAGVTQSPTHLIKTRGQQVTLRCSPKSGHDTVSWYQQALGQGPQFIFQYYEEEERQRGNFPDRFSGHQFPNYSSELNVNALLLGDSALYLCASSLNGGRGYTFGSGTRLTVV.

The chain combines TRBV4-1 with TRBJ2-6, with D perhaps TRBD1 (6 bases). The CDR3 loop spans 20 amino acids. Trimming removed 0 bases from V and 4 bases from J, with 22 bases in between. Germline lookup yields CDR1 MGHRA and CDR2 YSYEKL. The CDR3 nucleotides are TGCGCCAGCAGCCAAGACATAAGCCGACAGGCCCCGGGCGGGGCCAACGTCCTGACTTTC. This translates into CASSQDISRQAPGGANVLTF.

This clone was seen a handful of times. In nucleotides, the CDR3 is TGTGCCAGCAGCGTAGCCGGGAACACTGAAGCTTTCTTT. Amino acids: CASSVAGNTEAFF. The chain links TRBV9 to TRBJ1-1; unclear D gene. CDR3 length: 13 residues. Germline assignment: CDR1 SGDLS and CDR2 YYNGEE. Deletions cut 0 bases from V and 1 base from J, with 4 bases between. The whole variable domain, filled in from reference TRBV9 and TRBJ1-1, reads DSGVTQTPKHLITATGQRVTLRCSPRSGDLSVYWYQQSLDQGLQFLIQYYNGEERAKGNILERFSAQQFPDLHSELNLSSLELGDSALYFCASSVAGNTEAFFGQGTRLTVV.

V gene TRBV7-9 combines with J gene TRBJ1-4, with D hard to call. The CDR3 length is 15 residues. CDR1 is SEHNR and CDR2 is FQNEAQ in the germline V gene (reference sequence). The ends were cut back, 1 base at V and 6 bases at J, with 12 bases in the middle. CDR3 nucleotide sequence: TGTGCCAGCAGCTTAGTCCCGGGGTCTGATGAAAAACTGTTTTTT. Amino acid sequence: CASSLVPGSDEKLFF.

This rearrangement joins TRBV19 to TRBJ1-2; the match to TRBD1 covers 8 bases. Trimming cost V 5 bases and J 6 bases; bases outside gene matches: 8. The CDR3 is 14 residues long. Germline loops: CDR1 LNHDA, CDR2 SQIVND (reference sequence). Here the CDR3 DNA reads TGTGCCAGTAGTTGGGGACAGGTCGTCCATGGCTACACCTTC. It translates to CASSWGQVVHGYTF.

V gene TRBV7-9 combines with J gene TRBJ1-1, with no clear D. CDR1 SEHNR and CDR2 FQNEAQ come from the germline V gene (reference sequence). V lost 3 bases, J lost 8 bases, and 10 bases lay in between. This CDR3 has 12 residues. CDR3 DNA: TGTGCCAGCAGCTTCGTCACGCAGGAAGCTTTCTTT. Translating it yields CASSFVTQEAFF.

The V gene is TRBV19, the J gene TRBJ2-2; 13 bases agree with TRBD2. The CDR3 spans 16 residues. Per germline, CDR1 LNHDA and CDR2 SQIVND (reference sequence). J was trimmed by 5 bases and V by 5 bases; bases with no gene match: 5. The CDR3 DNA is TGTGCCAGTAGTCGAACTAGCGGGGGGGTTACCGGGGAGCTGTTTTTT. It specifies CASSRTSGGVTGELFF.

This sequence joins TRBV27 and TRBJ1-5; TRBD1 matches at 9 bases. The CDR3 extends over 15 amino acids. The V and J ends lost 5 bases and 3 bases, in that order; junction bases with no gene match: 5. Germline V gene lookup returns CDR1 MNHEY and CDR2 SMNVEV (reference sequence). The CDR3 nucleotides read TGTGCCAGCAGTCTCACAGGGGGCTACAATCAGCCCCAGCATTTT. Its translation: CASSLTGGYNQPQHF.

The chain links TRBV5-8 to TRBJ2-5, with TRBD2 identical over 12 bases. The CDR3 covers 15 residues. J lost 5 bases, V lost 4 bases, and 6 bases had no gene match. Germline V lookup: CDR1 SGHTS, CDR2 YDEGEE. The CDR3 spells CASSTGLAGRETQYF. DNA of the CDR3: TGTGCCAGCAGCACTGGACTAGCGGGGAGGGAGACCCAGTACTTC.

The chain carries TRBV9 and TRBJ2-7; TRBD1 matches 9 bases. The CDR3 loop spans 15 amino acids. CDR1 and CDR2 (germline): SGDLS, YYNGEE. J lost 3 bases, V lost 4 bases, and 8 bases had no gene match. This CDR3 reads CASSPPGQGIYEQYF. CDR3 DNA: TGTGCCAGCAGCCCCCCGGGACAGGGCATCTACGAGCAGTACTTC.

V is TRBV18 and J is TRBJ1-2, with D perhaps matching TRBD1 (5 bases). The length of the CDR3 is 14 residues. CDR1 is KGHSH, CDR2 LQKENI, per germline. V was shortened by 3 bases and J by 3 bases, with 11 bases between the two germline ends. The CDR3 is CASSPLDTYYGYTF. In nucleotides, the CDR3 is TGTGCCAGCTCACCGCTGGACACGTACTATGGCTACACCTTC.

V is TRBV7-9 and J is TRBJ2-3, with TRBD1 matching over 10 bases. The CDR3 sequence is 14 residues long. The V gene's germline CDR1 is SEHNR and CDR2 FQNEAQ (reference sequence). V lost 5 bases and J lost 6; bases outside the gene matches: 5. The CDR3 nucleotides read TGTGCCAGCAGCCTGGGACAGGGGAGTGATACGCAGTATTTT. Protein sequence: CASSLGQGSDTQYF.

This clone was counted a single time. This rearrangement joins TRBV6-5 to TRBJ1-2; the D gene is possibly TRBD1 (6 bases). Trimming removed 7 bases from V and 4 bases from J, with 13 bases in between. The CDR3 loop spans 13 amino acids. Per germline, CDR1 MNHEY and CDR2 SVGAGI. CDR3 sequence (DNA): TGTGCCAGCATCAAAAGGGGGGGCTATGGCTACACCTTC. Translated: CASIKRGGYGYTF.

This chain links TRBV7-9 with TRBJ1-4; D is uncertain. Trimming shortened V by 5 bases and J by 7 bases, and 23 bases separated the two germline ends. Germline CDR1 reads SEHNR; CDR2 reads FQNEAQ (reference sequence). This CDR3 comprises 17 residues. The CDR3, as DNA: TGTGCCAGCAGCCCCTTACTCGGGGATTCAGAGGGTGAAAAACTGTTTTTT. Translated, it gives CASSPLLGDSEGEKLFF.

This chain connects TRBV5-1 to TRBJ2-7, with D uncertain. V lost 4 bases to trimming and J lost 1 base, with 9 bases between them. CDR3 size: 13 residues. CDR1 and CDR2 from the germline V gene are SGHRS and YFSETQ. The CDR3 protein is CASSPAVSYEQYF. The CDR3 DNA follows: TGCGCCAGCAGCCCGGCGGTTTCCTACGAGCAGTACTTC.

The rearrangement links TRBV10-3 to TRBJ2-5; 10 positions agree with TRBD1. The CDR3 extends over 14 amino acids. Trimming removed 6 bases from V and 2 bases from J; junction bases left unmatched: 3. Per the germline V gene, CDR1 is ENHRY and CDR2 is SYGVKD. CDR3 coding DNA: TGTGCCATCAGCGAGGGACAGGGGCAAGAGACCCAGTACTTC. Protein sequence: CAISEGQGQETQYF.

The V gene is TRBV6-1, the J gene TRBJ1-1; 10 nucleotides match TRBD1. J lost 4 bases, V lost 6 bases, and 5 bases had no gene match. Per the germline V gene, CDR1 is MNHNS and CDR2 is SASEGT. The length of the CDR3 is 14 residues. The CDR3 sequence: CASSQTGGRTEAFF. CDR3 in DNA: TGTGCCAGCAGCCAGACAGGGGGCCGCACTGAAGCTTTCTTT.

The chain recombines TRBV6-1 with TRBJ2-7; no reliable D call. The V end lost 4 bases, the J end lost 0 bases, and 13 bases lay between the germline ends. CDR3 length: 15 amino acids. Germline assignment: CDR1 MNHNS and CDR2 SASEGT. CDR3 DNA: TGTGCCAGCAGTGTTGAGGCCACGAGCTCCTACGAGCAGTACTTC. Translation: CASSVEATSSYEQYF.